This T cell receptor beta chain was observed in a study of high-grade serous ovarian cancer treatment subgroups. Sequencing was performed with immunoSEQ multiplex PCR; in TCRdb, only in-frame clones are kept and a portion is missing. The data contain thousands of clones, 82% of them singletons. The CDR3 is 14 amino acids. Germline CDR1 and CDR2: MNHEY and SVGAGI. V was shortened by 10 bases and J by 4 bases, with 16 bases between the two germline ends. The tumor samples were collected prior to definitive surgery or chemotherapy. The sample consisted of tumor tissue. The chain couples TRBV6-5 to TRBJ2-2; maybe TRBD1 (6 bases). The TCR was taken from a human donor with high-grade serous ovarian cancer. CDR3 coding DNA: TGTGCCACCACCTACAGGGTTCTCACCGGGGAGCTGTTTTTT. Translating gives CATTYRVLTGELFF.